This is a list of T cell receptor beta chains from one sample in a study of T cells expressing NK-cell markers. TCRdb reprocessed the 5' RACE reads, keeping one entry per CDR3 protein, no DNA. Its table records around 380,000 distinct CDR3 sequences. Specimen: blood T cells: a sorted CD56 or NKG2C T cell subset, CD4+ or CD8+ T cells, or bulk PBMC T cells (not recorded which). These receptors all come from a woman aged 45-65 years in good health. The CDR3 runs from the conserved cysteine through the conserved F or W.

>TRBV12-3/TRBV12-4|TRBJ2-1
CASRPKGTPSYNEQFF
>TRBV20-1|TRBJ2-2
CSATKGAVNTGELFF
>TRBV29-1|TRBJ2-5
CSVELGQVQETQYF
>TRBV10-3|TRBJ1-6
CATATDSSYNSPLHF
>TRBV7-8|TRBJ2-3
CASSNPMVAGFGDTQYF
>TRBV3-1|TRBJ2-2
CASSQVPRISLTGELFF
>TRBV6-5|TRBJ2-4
CASSGGRDRGNIQYF
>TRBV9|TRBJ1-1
CASSPLKLGANTEAFF
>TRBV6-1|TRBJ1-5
CASSVGVTGNQPQHF
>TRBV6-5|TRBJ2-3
CASSLAGSYTDTQYF
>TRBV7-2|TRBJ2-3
CASSGSNGPDTQYF
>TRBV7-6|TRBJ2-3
CASSPTQGRASTDTQYF
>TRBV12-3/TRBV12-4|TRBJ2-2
CASSVRLADTGELFF
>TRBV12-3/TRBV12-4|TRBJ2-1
CASSLAGGANEQFF
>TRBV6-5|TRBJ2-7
CATTVLGTREQYF
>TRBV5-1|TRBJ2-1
CASSRDGTYNEQFF
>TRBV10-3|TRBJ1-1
CAISGGTGGNEAFF
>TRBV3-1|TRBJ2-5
CASSQGSSQETQYF
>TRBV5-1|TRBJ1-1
CASTDQTAWGEAFF
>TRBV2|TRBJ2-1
CASSEGPSGFSYNEQFF
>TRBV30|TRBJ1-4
CAWRGRENGEKLFF
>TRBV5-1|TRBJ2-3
CASSLAGAGGTDTQYF
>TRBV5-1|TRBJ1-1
CASSLAQAGGTEAFF
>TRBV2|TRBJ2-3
CASSGRELVSRSDTQYF
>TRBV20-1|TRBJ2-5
CSAGGSGVYGRGTQYF
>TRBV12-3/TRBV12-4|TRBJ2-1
CASSDSRDREFF
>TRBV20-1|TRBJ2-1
CSAEILAGGEQFF
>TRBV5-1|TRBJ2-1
CASSAPGTSEVREQFF
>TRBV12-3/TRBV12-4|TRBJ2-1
CASSPTSPGEQFF
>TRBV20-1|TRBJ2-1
CSARSSGRLSGSYNEQFF
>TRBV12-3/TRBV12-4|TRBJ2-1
CASSLLRGSLNEQFF
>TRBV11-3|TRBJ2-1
CASSLGLVDSFYNEQFF
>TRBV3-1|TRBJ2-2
CASSRTSGGSGELFF
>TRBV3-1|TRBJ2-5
CASSQSSGQGEQTQYF
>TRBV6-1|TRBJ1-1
CASSPQRAGTEAFF
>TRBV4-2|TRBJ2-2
CASSQLTSGNTGELFF
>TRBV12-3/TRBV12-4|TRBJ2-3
CASSAGTRGTDTQYF
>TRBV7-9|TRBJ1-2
CASSSHGMTYGYTF
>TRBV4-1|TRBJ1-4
CASSQAWTGGNEKLFF
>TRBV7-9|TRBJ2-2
CASTRRAGYTGELFF
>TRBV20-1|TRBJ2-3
CSATPGSGRGDTQYF
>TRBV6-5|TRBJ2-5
CASSKNRLAGRETQYF
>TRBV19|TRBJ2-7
CASSSLGTGGTYEQYF
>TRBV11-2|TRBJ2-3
CASSRGGRSTDTQYF
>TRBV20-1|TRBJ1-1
CSARGSPKNTEAFF
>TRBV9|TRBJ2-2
CASSVTGRATGELFF
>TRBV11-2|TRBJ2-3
CASSQRWGTDTQYF
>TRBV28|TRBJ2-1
CASIGRAGNEQFF